This T cell receptor beta chain was sequenced in a study of CD8+CD57+ T cells in acquired aplastic anemia. Study-level information: Recorded DNA amounts for sorted CD4+ and CD8+ cells had an average of around 3 ug.

As regards this clonotype: Its cognate antigen is unknown.

The study, taken as a whole, reports: Patient and control CD8+ Simpson's diversity was not significantly different.

The germline CDR1 and CDR2 sequences are LNHNV and YYDKDF (reference sequence). Between the trimmed V and J ends, which lost 1 base and 12 bases, there was a span of 15 bases. The CDR3 is 13 amino acids. Investigators profiled TCR beta VDJ and CDR3 from genomic DNA template. TCRdb independently ran MiXCR on the reads; one entry per CDR3 protein. The table has around 200,000 distinct CDR3 sequences, about half seen once. Patients selected for sequencing had displayed CD8+CD57+ cell expansion by flow cytometry. Sequenced: sorted CD4+, CD8+, or CD8+CD57+ T cells (not recorded which) from PBMCs. This TCR was recovered from a human donor with aplastic anemia. The rearrangement joins TRBV15 to TRBJ1-2; the D gene is possibly TRBD1 (6 bases). The CDR3 sequence: CATSRGGAQGNTF. DNA for the CDR3: TGTGCCACCAGCAGAGGGGGGGCGCAGGGAAACACCTTC.